The 5 T cell receptor beta chains reported below all come from one sample, sequenced in a study of blood T cell repertoires in COVID-19. The table came from immunoSEQ multiplex PCR; TCRdb's copy has only in-frame clones and leaves some out. The profile shows approximately 290,000 clones, approximately 90% of them singletons. Sequenced input: peripheral blood. The source is a man in his thirties or forties with acute or convalescent COVID-19.

This chain links TRBV27 with TRBJ1-6; tentative D call: TRBD1 (6 bases). The CDR3 covers 22 residues. Germline V gene data show CDR1 as MNHEY and CDR2 as SMNVEV (reference sequence). Between the trimmed V and J ends, which lost 7 bases and 0 bases, there was a span of 31 bases. For the CDR3, the DNA is TGTGCCAGCACCTTACGTCCCCCCACCGAGGGACACCTGAGCTCCTATAATTCACCCCTCCACTTT. It codes for CASTLRPPTEGHLSSYNSPLHF.

The chain couples TRBV27 to TRBJ1-2; 8 bases map to TRBD1. Trimming took 2 bases from V and 4 from J; bases not matched to a gene: 6. The germline V gene has CDR1 MNHEY and CDR2 SMNVEV (reference sequence). This CDR3 contains 15 residues. This CDR3 is CASSLALGQGYGYTF. The CDR3 DNA sequence: TGTGCCAGCAGTTTAGCCTTAGGACAGGGCTATGGCTACACCTTC.

The genes are TRBV19 and TRBJ1-2; possible D gene TRBD1, 5 bases. Germline V gives CDR1 LNHDA, CDR2 SQIVND (reference sequence). The CDR3 spans 14 residues. Trimming took off 4 bases at V and 2 bases at J, with 11 bases between the two ends. CDR3 sequence: CASSRTPLNYGYTF. CDR3 in DNA: TGTGCCAGTAGTAGGACACCATTAAACTATGGCTACACCTTC.

The rearrangement uses TRBV6-1 and TRBJ1-1; 7 bases align to TRBD1. Germline loops: CDR1 MNHNS, CDR2 SASEGT. The J segment lost 11 bases and the V segment lost 0 bases, leaving 12 bases of the junction unmatched. The CDR3 is 15 amino acids. In DNA, the CDR3 is TGTGCCAGCAGTGAAGCAGGAGGGGGCCGGGATTCGGCTTTCTTT. This codes for CASSEAGGGRDSAFF.

The chain couples TRBV6-5 to TRBJ2-6; D might be TRBD1 (5 bases). Germline V gene lookup returns CDR1 MNHEY and CDR2 SVGAGI. There are 15 residues in the CDR3. The V end was cut by 6 bases, the J end by 0 bases, with 9 bases between. The CDR3 DNA follows: TGTGCCAGCAGAACAGGCTCCTCTGGGGCCAACGTCCTGACTTTC. Translation: CASRTGSSGANVLTF.